This T cell receptor beta chain was sequenced during a study of T cells after yellow fever vaccination. The authors made TCR cDNA by 5'RACE template switching, adding a universal primer site and UMIs. MiXCR, applied by TCRdb to the 5' RACE reads, yields one record per CDR3 protein. Here the sample spans under 500,000 distinct CDR3 sequences, around 20% being singletons. A word on this clonotype: No antigen is known for it.

Study-level findings and limits: Among all clonotypes, a small share was observed in both CD4 and CD8 compartments. Reappearing after the booster were most of the clones from primary vaccination (roughly 96% CD4, approximately 85% CD8). Repertoires sorted by FACS could include abundant clonotypes that are contaminants from the bulk population.

The receptor was derived from a man aged 18 to 30 who received the YFV17D yellow fever vaccine. Sequencing was performed on PBMCs, taken before the yellow fever booster vaccination.

The CDR3 region has the DNA TGTGCCAGCAGCCAAGATCCCCTAGTTAACTACCCGAGCTCCTACGAGCAGTACTTC. It translates to CASSQDPLVNYPSSYEQYF. The V call is TRBV3-1, the J call TRBJ2-7; D is ambiguous. The CDR3 is 19 residues long. Germline V gene lookup returns CDR1 LGHDT and CDR2 YNNKEL (reference sequence). The V gene lost 0 bases and the J gene lost 0 bases, with 21 bases spanning the gap.